The sequence of this TCR beta chain was determined in a study of T cells in localized non-small cell lung cancer. This table comes from immunoSEQ multiplex PCR, and its TCRdb copy is limited to in-frame clones, with some not included. The table records around 12,000 clones, 83% of them present only once. The source material was peripheral blood, sampled before any cancer treatment. The sequence was collected from a male donor at least 60 years old with stage I lung adenocarcinoma.

CDR3 residues: CASSEKIAGVADTQYF. The CDR3 DNA sequence: TGTGCCAGCAGTGAGAAGATAGCGGGAGTGGCAGATACGCAGTATTTT. The chain carries TRBV2 and TRBJ2-3, with TRBD2 matching over 9 bases. V lost 3 bases to trimming and J lost 4 bases; unmatched junction nucleotides: 8. This CDR3 comprises 16 residues. The germline V gene has CDR1 SNHLY and CDR2 FYNNEI. Combining the CDR3 with reference TRBV2 and TRBJ2-3 gives the whole variable domain EPEVTQTPSHQVTQMGQEVILRCVPISNHLYFYWYRQILGQKVEFLVSFYNNEISEKSEIFDDQFSVERPDGSNFTLKIRSTKLEDSAMYFCASSEKIAGVADTQYFGPGTRLTVL.